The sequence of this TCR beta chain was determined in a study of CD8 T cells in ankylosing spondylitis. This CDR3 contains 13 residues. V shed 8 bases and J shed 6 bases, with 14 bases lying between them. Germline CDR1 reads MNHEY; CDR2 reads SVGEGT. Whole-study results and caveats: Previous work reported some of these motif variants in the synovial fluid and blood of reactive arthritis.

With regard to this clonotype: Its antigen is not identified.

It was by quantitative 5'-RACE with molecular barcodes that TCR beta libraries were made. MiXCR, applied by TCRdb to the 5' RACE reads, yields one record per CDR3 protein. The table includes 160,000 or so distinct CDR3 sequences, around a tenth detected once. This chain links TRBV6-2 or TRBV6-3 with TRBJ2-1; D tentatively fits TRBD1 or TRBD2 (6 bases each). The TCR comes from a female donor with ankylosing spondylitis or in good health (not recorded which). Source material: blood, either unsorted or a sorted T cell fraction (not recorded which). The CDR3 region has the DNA TGTGCCAGCTCCGAGGGGGGCTCCAATGAGCAGTTCTTC. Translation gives CASSEGGSNEQFF.